This T cell receptor (beta chain) was found in a study of cytomegalovirus exposure and HLA in healthy donors. 13 Jbeta primers and 60 Vbeta primers were used for the PCR. Some clones are missing from TCRdb's copy, which holds only in-frame ones; the method was immunoSEQ multiplex PCR. The repertoire holds 130,000 to 150,000 clones, with 68% as singletons. Per germline, CDR1 SEHNR and CDR2 FQNEAQ (reference sequence). This CDR3 comprises 14 residues. This clone was picked up a small number of times. Mismatch with germline at one junction end may stem from a read error. This chain connects TRBV7-9 to TRBJ2-7; TRBD1 agrees at 7 bases. This receptor was obtained from a man in his 60s in good health and CMV-seronegative. The specimen sequenced was PBMCs. The CDR3 region has the DNA TGTTCCAGCAGCACCCGGACAGGCCCCTACGAGCAGTACTTC. Residues: CSSSTRTGPYEQYF.